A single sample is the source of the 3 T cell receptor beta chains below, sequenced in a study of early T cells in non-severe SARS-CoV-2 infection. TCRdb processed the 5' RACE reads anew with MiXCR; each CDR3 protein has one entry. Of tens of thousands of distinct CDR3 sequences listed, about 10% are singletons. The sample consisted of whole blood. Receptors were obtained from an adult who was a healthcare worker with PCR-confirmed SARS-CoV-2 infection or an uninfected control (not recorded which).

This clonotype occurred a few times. The CDR3 coding sequence is TGCAGTGCTAGTCGGGCCAATGAGCAGTTCTTC. Protein product: CSASRANEQFF. The V call is TRBV20-1, the J call TRBJ2-1, with D hard to call. This CDR3 comprises 11 residues. Germline lookup yields CDR1 DFQATT and CDR2 SNEGSKA (reference sequence). The ends were cut back, 3 bases at V and 6 bases at J, with 6 bases in the middle.

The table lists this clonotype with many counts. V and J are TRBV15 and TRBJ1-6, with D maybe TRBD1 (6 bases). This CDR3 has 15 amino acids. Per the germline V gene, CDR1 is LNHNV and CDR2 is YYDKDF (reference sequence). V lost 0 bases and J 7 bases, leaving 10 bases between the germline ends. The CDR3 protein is CATSRDGQTNSPLHF. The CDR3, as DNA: TGTGCCACCAGCAGAGATGGACAGACCAATTCACCCCTCCACTTT.

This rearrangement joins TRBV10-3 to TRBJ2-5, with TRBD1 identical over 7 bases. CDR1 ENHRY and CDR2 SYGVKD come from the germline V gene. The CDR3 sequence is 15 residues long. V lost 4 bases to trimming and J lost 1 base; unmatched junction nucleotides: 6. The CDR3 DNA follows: TGTGCCATCAGTGTGTCACAGGGGATCCAAGAGACCCAGTACTTC. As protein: CAISVSQGIQETQYF.